The source of this TCR beta chain is a study of T cell responses to AZD1222 COVID-19 vaccine. As for the study in general: The study pooled second doses at about 4 or about 12 weeks.

Only in-frame clones appear in the TCRdb table, and some are missing; sequencing was by immunoSEQ multiplex PCR. The sample consists of 90,000 to 120,000 clones, around 89% of them appearing once. CDR3 length: 12 amino acids. The germline V gene encodes CDR1 MGHRA and CDR2 YSYEKL. The V end was cut by 4 bases, the J end by 7 bases, with 10 bases between. Comment on this clone: The antigen is not known.

Study-wide results and limits: Reportedly, nearly half of unique spike TCRs recognized epitopes outside B.1.351/B.1.1.7 mutations. It should be noted that donors were predominantly white British and more often female, and clonal diversity was possibly underestimated.

Sample: peripheral blood, taken on day 0 of AZD1222 vaccination. The chain couples TRBV4-1 to TRBJ1-1; D is ambiguous. The clonotype was recovered from an adult in good health. The CDR3: CASSPVGNEAFF. CDR3 coding DNA: TGCGCCAGCAGCCCTGTAGGGAATGAAGCTTTCTTT.